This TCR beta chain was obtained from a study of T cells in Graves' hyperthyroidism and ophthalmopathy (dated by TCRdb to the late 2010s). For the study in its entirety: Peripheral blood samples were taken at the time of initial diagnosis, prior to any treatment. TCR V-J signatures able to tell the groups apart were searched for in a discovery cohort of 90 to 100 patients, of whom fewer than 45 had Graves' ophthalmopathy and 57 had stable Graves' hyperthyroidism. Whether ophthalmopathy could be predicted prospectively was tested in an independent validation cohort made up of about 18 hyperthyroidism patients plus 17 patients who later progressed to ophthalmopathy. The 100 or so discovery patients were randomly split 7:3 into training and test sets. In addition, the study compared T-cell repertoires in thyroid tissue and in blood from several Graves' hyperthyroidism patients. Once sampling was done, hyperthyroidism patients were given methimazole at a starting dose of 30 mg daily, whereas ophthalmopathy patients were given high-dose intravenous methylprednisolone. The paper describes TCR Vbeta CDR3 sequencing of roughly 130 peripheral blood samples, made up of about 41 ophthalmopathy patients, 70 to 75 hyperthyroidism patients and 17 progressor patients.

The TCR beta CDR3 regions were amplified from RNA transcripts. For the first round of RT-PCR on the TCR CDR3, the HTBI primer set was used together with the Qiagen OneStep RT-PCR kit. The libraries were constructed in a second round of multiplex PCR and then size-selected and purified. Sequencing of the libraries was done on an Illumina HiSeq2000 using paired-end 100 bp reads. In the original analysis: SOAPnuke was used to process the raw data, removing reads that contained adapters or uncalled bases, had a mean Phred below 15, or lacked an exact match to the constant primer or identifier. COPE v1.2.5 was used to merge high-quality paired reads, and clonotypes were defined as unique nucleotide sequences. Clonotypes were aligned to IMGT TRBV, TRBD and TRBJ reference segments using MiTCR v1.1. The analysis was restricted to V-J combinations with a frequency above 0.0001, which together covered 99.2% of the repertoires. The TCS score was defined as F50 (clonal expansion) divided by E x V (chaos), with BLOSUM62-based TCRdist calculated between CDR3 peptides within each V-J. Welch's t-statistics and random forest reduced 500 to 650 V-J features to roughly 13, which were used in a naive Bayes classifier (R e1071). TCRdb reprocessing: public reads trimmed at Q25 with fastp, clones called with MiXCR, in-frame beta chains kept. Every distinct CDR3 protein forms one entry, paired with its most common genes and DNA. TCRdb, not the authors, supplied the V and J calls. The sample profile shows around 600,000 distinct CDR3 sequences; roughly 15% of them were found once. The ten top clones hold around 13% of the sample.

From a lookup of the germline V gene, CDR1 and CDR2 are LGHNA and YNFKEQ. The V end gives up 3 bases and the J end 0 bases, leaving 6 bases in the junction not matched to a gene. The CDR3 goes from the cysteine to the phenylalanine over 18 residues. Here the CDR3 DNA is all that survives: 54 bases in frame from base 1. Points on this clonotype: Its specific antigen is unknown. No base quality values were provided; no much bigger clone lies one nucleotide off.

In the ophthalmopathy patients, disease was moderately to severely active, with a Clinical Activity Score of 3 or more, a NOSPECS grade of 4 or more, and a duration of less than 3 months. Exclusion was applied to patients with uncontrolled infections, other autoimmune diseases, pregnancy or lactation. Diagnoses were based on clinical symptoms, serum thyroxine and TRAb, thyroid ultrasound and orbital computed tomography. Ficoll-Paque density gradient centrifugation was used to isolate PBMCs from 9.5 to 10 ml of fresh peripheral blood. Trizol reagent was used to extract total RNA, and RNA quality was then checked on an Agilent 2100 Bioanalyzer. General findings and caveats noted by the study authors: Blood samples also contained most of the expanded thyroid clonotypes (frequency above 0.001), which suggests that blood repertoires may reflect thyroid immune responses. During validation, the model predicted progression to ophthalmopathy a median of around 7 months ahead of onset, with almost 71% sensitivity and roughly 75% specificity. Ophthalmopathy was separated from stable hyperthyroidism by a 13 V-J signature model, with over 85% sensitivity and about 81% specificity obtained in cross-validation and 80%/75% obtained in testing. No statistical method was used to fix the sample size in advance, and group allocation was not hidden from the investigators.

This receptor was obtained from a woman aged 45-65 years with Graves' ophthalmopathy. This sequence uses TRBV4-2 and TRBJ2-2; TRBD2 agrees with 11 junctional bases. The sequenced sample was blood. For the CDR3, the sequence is CASSQVLAGETNTGELFF. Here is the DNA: TGTGCCAGCAGCCAGGTACTAGCGGGAGAAACGAACACCGGGGAGCTGTTTTTT.